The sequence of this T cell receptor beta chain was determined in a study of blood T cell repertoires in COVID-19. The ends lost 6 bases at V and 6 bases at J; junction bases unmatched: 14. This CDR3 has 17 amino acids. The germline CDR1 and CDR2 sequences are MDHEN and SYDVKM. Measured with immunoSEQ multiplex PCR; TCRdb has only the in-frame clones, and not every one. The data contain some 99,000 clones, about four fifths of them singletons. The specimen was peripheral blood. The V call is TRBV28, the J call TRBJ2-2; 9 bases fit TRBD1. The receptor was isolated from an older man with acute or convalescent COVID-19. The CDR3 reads CASRIPPGQGRSGELFF. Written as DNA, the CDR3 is TGTGCCAGCAGAATCCCCCCGGGACAGGGTCGGTCCGGGGAGCTGTTTTTT. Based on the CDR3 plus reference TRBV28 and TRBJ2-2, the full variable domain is DVKVTQSSRYLVKRTGEKVFLECVQDMDHENMFWYRQDPGLGLRLIYFSYDVKMKEKGDIPEGYSVSREKKERFSLILESASTNQTSMYLCASRIPPGQGRSGELFFGEGSRLTVL.